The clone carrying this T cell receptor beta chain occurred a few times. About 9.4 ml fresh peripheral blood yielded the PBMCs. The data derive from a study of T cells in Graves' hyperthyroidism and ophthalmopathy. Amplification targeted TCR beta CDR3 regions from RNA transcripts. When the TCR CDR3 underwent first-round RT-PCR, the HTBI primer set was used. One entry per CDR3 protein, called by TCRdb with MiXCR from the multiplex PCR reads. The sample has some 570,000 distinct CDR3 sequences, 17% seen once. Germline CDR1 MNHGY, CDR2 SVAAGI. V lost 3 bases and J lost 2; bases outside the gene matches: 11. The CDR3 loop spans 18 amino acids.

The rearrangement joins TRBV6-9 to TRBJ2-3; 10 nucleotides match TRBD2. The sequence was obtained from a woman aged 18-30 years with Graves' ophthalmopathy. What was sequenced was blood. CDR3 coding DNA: TGTGCCAGCAGTTACGGAAGTGGGAGCGGGGGGGCCACAGATACGCAGTATTTT. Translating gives CASSYGSGSGGATDTQYF.